This T cell receptor (beta chain) originates from a study of breast tumors, draining lymph nodes, adjacent tissues (dated by TCRdb to between 2015 and 2016). With regard to the full study: In breast cancer patients, the study compared the TCR beta repertoires of tumor, adjacent nontumor tissue and axillary lymph nodes. In human breast cancer, the study set out to evaluate how tumor, surrounding tissue and draining lymph node repertoires relate to one another and whether T cells may move between these sites.

Paper-wide results and their limitations: Tumor T-cell repertoires showed less diversity than lymph node repertoires and more diversity than nontumor tissue repertoires, and tumor T-cell repertoires showed preferential V and J gene usage. A scenario in which most tumor T cells derive from the lymph node and then expand within tumor tissue was judged to be consistent with the data. The similarity between tumor and nontumor tissue repertoires was significantly greater in luminal-like breast cancer than in basal-like breast cancer. The study presented the conclusion that tumor T cells originate in lymph nodes as consistent with a hypothesis, not as something directly demonstrated.

Details on this clonotype: No antigen is known for it. Base qualities are not provided; no much larger clone lies one nucleotide away.

CDR1 and CDR2, per the germline V gene, are SGHNT and YENEEA. V is pared back by 2 bases and J by 6 bases, with 6 bases lying between the germline termini. Including cysteine and phenylalanine, the CDR3 has 12 amino acids. The kept DNA is CDR3 alone, 36 bases in frame from the first base. The lymph node samples were taken from the axillary draining lymph nodes of breast cancer patients. The instrument given in TCRdb is Illumina HiSeq 2000. Multiplex PCR amplification was used to generate the TCR beta chain libraries. The amplified TCR beta chain products were analyzed by high-throughput sequencing. TCRdb reprocessing: public reads trimmed at Q25 with fastp, clones called with MiXCR, in-frame beta chains kept. For every CDR3 protein sequence, its rows merge into one entry that carries the most common genes and DNA. Recorded for this sample are 190,000 or so distinct CDR3 sequences; 30% to 40% of them occurred a single time. Roughly 4% of the sample belongs to the ten largest clones.

The sequence joins TRBV11-3 to TRBJ2-3; the D segment cannot be called with confidence. The sequence came from a female donor with breast cancer. Some clones in this sample may be carry-over from other donors' samples. Sequencing used axillary lymph node tissue. The CDR3 corresponds to CASSLKSDTQYF. The DNA sequence reads TGTGCCAGCAGCTTAAAATCGGATACGCAGTATTTT.